This T cell receptor beta chain came from a study of CD4 T cells in relation to SARS-CoV-2 and coronaviruses. Looking at the study overall: ViraFEST: approximately eleven-day antigen culture of PBMCs, then TCR beta CDR3 sequencing.

Notes on this clone: Its target is not known.

Before the COVID-19 pandemic, during about 2011-2019, CD4+ T cells were taken from unexposed donors. CD4+ T cells were isolated from the cells after 10 days of culture. Testing used SARS-CoV-2 S/N and four cold-coronavirus spikes on unexposed-donor CD4+ T cells, cells permitting. Here immunoSEQ multiplex PCR was the method, and the copy in TCRdb shows in-frame clones only, minus some. The repertoire holds approximately 30,000 clones, with 60% to 80% as singletons. The CDR3 totals 18 residues. Deletions cut 8 bases from V and 0 bases from J, with 23 bases between. The germline CDR1 and CDR2 sequences are MNHEY and SVGEGT.

This chain connects TRBV6-2 or TRBV6-3 to TRBJ1-5; no clear D. The source of this sequence is a human donor in good health. The material sequenced was CD4+ T cells from PBMCs, cultured in vitro. The chain's CDR3 is CASCCRQSLADSNQPQHF. CDR3 DNA sequence: TGTGCCAGCTGTTGCCGGCAGTCCTTAGCCGATAGCAATCAGCCCCAGCATTTT.